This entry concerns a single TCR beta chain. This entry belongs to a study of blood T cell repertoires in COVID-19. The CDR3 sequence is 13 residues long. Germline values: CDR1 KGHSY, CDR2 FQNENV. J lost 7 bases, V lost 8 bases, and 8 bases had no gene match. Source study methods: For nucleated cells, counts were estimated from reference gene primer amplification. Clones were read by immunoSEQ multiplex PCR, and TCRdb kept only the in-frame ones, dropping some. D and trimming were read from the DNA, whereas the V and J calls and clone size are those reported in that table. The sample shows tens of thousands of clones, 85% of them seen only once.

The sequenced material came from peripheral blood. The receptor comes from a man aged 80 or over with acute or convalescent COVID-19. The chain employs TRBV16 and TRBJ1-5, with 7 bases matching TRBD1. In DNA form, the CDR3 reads TGTGCCAGCCGTAGGACAGGCCTACAGCCCCAGCATTTT. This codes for CASRRTGLQPQHF.